This T cell receptor beta chain emerged from a study of T cells expressing NK-cell markers. On the study more broadly: Researchers got TCR beta repertoires out of sorted CD3+CD56+NKG2C+, CD3+CD56+NKG2C- and CD3+CD56-NKG2C+ T cells. Most of the eight sequenced donors were HCMV-seropositive; one was seronegative.

5'RACE template switching with UMIs generated TCR beta cDNA. TCRdb reprocessed the 5' RACE reads and stores each CDR3 protein as one record, lacking DNA. The table counts about 260,000 distinct CDR3 sequences; around 0.37% lies in the top ten. In germline, CDR1 is SGHNT, CDR2 YYREEE (reference sequence). The CDR3 extends over 12 amino acids. J is TRBJ2-3 and V is TRBV5-4. The sequence was obtained from a man aged 18 to 29 in good health. The sample taken for sequencing was blood T cells: a sorted CD56 or NKG2C T cell subset, CD4+ or CD8+ T cells, or bulk PBMC T cells (not recorded which). CDR3 sequence: CASSSSPDTQYF.